This T cell receptor beta chain was retrieved from a study of post-analysis software for immune sequencing data. Study findings and constraints: Patients showed TRBV5-6, TRBV5-1 and TRBV20-1 among a few TRBV segments more frequent than in controls.

The CDR3 sequence is 15 residues long. Germline assignment: CDR1 DFQATT and CDR2 SNEGSKA (reference sequence). V was clipped by 5 bases and J by 2 bases; unmatched bases: 10. Unique molecular identifiers were carried by the TCR beta cDNA libraries. TCRdb re-derived calls from the PCR reads in MiXCR, one entry per CDR3 protein. In the table there are about 460,000 distinct CDR3 sequences, nearly 45% of which are singletons. In regard to this clonotype: The target antigen is unknown.

The chain has TRBV20-1 and TRBJ2-3, with TRBD2 matching over 7 bases. The sequencing input was blood. This TCR was recovered from a girl aged 10-17 years with multiple sclerosis. CDR3 DNA sequence: TGCAGTGCTTCCGAGGGAGGGAGCTTCACAGATACGCAGTATTTT. It specifies CSASEGGSFTDTQYF.